Here is one TCR beta chain with its context. This entry is derived from a study of OX40 agonist ivuxolimab in advanced cancers. Produced via immunoSEQ multiplex PCR; TCRdb's table is partial and in-frame only. The profile shows about 80,000 clones, 80% to 90% of them singletons. Losses at the gene ends were 5 bases for V and 1 base for J; bases not matched to a gene: 6. In germline, CDR1 is SEHNR, CDR2 FQNEAQ (reference sequence). The length of the CDR3 is 16 residues. The receptor was derived from an adult with an advanced solid tumor such as melanoma, head and neck, liver or kidney cancer. This chain links TRBV7-9 with TRBJ1-1; 11 nucleotides align to TRBD1. Specimen: CD4+ or CD8+ T cells sorted from blood, collected in a trial of the OX40 agonist ivuxolimab. CDR3 nucleotide sequence: TGTGCCAGCAGCCCTGAAGGACAGGGGGCGAACACTGAAGCTTTCTTT. It specifies CASSPEGQGANTEAFF.